This TCR beta chain emerged from a study of shared clonotypes between healthy human individuals. About this clone: Its target is unknown.

Whole-study findings and limits: Only a few donors were included, so the genetic and exposure-history diversity represented was limited. Sampling involved blood alone; tissue repertoires likely differ.

The germline V gene encodes CDR1 SSHAT and CDR2 FNYEAQ (reference sequence). The CDR3 sequence is 13 residues long. Trimming shortened V by 5 bases and J by 4 bases, and 10 bases separated the two germline ends. Measured with immunoSEQ multiplex PCR; TCRdb has only the in-frame clones, and not every one. The sample consists of fewer than 600,000 clones, about 80% of them appearing once. The clonotype was recovered from a woman in her forties in good health. Some clones in this sample may be carry-over from other donors' samples. V and J are TRBV7-7 and TRBJ2-3, with D unresolved. Sequencing was carried out using PBMCs. The CDR3 bases are TGTGCCAGCAGCCCACGAATGGCAGATACGCAGTATTTT. Protein product: CASSPRMADTQYF.